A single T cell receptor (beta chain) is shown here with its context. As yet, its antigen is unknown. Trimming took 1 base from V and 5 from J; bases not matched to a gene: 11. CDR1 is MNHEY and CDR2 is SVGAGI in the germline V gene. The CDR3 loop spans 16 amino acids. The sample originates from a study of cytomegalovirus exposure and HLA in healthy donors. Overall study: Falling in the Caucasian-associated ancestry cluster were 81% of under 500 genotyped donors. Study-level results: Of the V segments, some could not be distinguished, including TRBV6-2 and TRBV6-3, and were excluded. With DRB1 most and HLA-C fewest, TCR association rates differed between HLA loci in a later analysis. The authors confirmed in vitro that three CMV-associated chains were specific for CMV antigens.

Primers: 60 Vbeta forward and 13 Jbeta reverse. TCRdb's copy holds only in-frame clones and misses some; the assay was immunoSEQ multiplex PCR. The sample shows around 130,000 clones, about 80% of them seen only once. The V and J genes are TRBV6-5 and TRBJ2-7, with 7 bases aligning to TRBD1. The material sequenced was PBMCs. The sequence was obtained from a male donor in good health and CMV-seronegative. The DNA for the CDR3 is TGTGCCAGCAGTTACTTGAGGACAGGCTCTCACCACGAGCAGTACTTC. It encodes CASSYLRTGSHHEQYF.